This T cell receptor (beta chain) appears in the sequencing data of a study of blood T cells in healthy people across ages. This clonotype has at least ten counts. Primers used in a second PCR of about 7 to 12 cycles were a sample-barcoded 5' primer and a J-beta primer mix. Every single cDNA molecule received a tag from a template-switch adaptor with 12 random nucleotides. Each single sample gave us at least 2.5 million CDR3-containing paired-end reads. MiXCR was run by TCRdb on the 5' RACE reads, yielding one entry per CDR3 protein. The data show roughly 720,000 distinct CDR3 sequences, 53% seen once. The sample providers were healthy Caucasian people from Russia, aged roughly 6 to 90. The germline gives CDR1 ENHRY, CDR2 SYGVKD. Deletions cut 0 bases from V and 11 bases from J, with 10 bases between. This CDR3 is built from 12 residues.

This TCR derives from a man older than 75 in good health. Sequenced material: blood. The chain employs TRBV10-3 and TRBJ2-5; D is uncertain. CDR3 nucleotide sequence: TGTGCCATCAGTGAGTCTTCCCGTCGACAGTACTTC. This encodes CAISESSRRQYF.